Below, one TCR beta chain is given with its context. This record belongs to a study of blood T cell repertoires in COVID-19. Overall study context: PBMCs, B-cell-depleted T cells, or T cells provided the cDNA or gDNA that made up the material.

TCRdb's copy holds only in-frame clones and misses some; the assay was immunoSEQ multiplex PCR. The sample consists of 250,000 to 300,000 clones, roughly 80% of them appearing once. Per germline, CDR1 SGHRS and CDR2 YFSETQ. This CDR3 is 15 amino acids long. Deletions cut 0 bases from V and 4 bases from J, with 13 bases between. This clonotype was sampled from a man aged 60-69 years who had recovered from COVID-19. The sample taken for sequencing was peripheral blood. This sequence joins TRBV5-1 and TRBJ1-2; D is undetermined. As DNA, the CDR3 is TGCGCCAGCAGCTTGGCCGGGGATGAAGGCTATGGCTACACCTTC. Translation: CASSLAGDEGYGYTF.